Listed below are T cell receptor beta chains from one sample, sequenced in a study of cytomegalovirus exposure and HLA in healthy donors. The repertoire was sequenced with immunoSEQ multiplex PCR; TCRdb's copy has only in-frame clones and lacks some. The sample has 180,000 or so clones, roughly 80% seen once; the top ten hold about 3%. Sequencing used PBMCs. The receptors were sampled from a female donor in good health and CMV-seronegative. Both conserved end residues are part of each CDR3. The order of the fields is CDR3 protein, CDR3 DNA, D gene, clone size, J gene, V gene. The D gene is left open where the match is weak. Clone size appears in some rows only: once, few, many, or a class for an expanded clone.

CASSYSMAVSTEAFF	TGTGCCAGCAGTTACTCGATGGCAGTTTCCACTGAAGCTTTCTTT	.	.	TRBJ1-1	TRBV6-5
CASSERTGKLGNTIYF	TGTGCCAGCAGCGAGAGGACAGGGAAATTGGGAAACACCATATATTTT	TRBD1	.	TRBJ1-3	TRBV9
CASSPRLATSVHEQYF	TGCGCCAGCAGCCCCAGATTGGCCACGTCAGTGCACGAGCAGTACTTC	.	.	TRBJ2-7	TRBV4-3
CASSQGWGQPVGAQNF	TGCGCCAGCAGCCAAGGGTGGGGGCAACCCGTGGGGGCCCAAAACTTT	.	.	TRBJ1-5	TRBV4-1
CASTRTGGREKLFF	TGTGCCAGTACCCGGACAGGGGGCCGTGAAAAACTGTTTTTT	TRBD1	once	TRBJ1-4	TRBV19
CAISDRTGAETQYF	TGTGCCATCAGTGACCGGACAGGGGCGGAGACCCAGTACTTC	TRBD1	.	TRBJ2-5	TRBV10-3
CASSLGSGDTGELFF	TGTGCCAGCAGCTTAGGGTCGGGAGACACCGGGGAGCTGTTTTTT	.	few	TRBJ2-2	TRBV7-2
CASSLASGGPQETQYF	TGCGCCAGCAGCTTGGCTAGCGGGGGGCCACAAGAGACCCAGTACTTC	TRBD2	.	TRBJ2-5	TRBV5-1
CSVVGQTGDTGYTF	TGCAGCGTTGTCGGGCAGACAGGGGATACGGGCTACACCTTC	TRBD1	.	TRBJ1-2	TRBV29-1
CASSFGQGGTDTQYF	TGCGCCAGCAGCTTCGGGCAGGGGGGCACAGATACGCAGTATTTT	TRBD1	few	TRBJ2-3	TRBV5-1
CASSVVGLQETQYF	TGTGCCAGCAGCGTAGTCGGGTTACAAGAGACCCAGTACTTC	.	few	TRBJ2-5	TRBV9
CASSSRTSIQGKGTEAFF	TGTGCCAGCTCCTCAAGGACATCAATCCAGGGGAAGGGCACTGAAGCTTTCTTT	.	few	TRBJ1-1	TRBV18
CASSFGATQYF	TGTGCCAGCAGTTTTGGAGCTACGCAGTATTTT	.	.	TRBJ2-3	TRBV28
CASSPQGNTGELFF	TGTGCCAGCAGCCCCCAGGGAAACACCGGGGAGCTGTTTTTT	.	few	TRBJ2-2	TRBV7-6
CASSPGQGRGTGELFF	TGTGCCAGCTCACCAGGACAGGGTCGGGGCACCGGGGAGCTGTTTTTT	TRBD1	.	TRBJ2-2	TRBV18
CASSPTNIIDRGKTYGYTF	TGTGCCAGCAGCCCCACGAACATAATAGACAGGGGGAAGACCTATGGCTACACCTTC	TRBD1	.	TRBJ1-2	TRBV7-9
CASSPIDRGEQYF	TGTGCCAGCAGCCCAATAGACAGGGGAGAACAGTACTTC	TRBD1	.	TRBJ2-7	TRBV27
CASSEAHGRGDLMDTQYF	TGTGCCAGCAGTGAAGCGCACGGCAGGGGCGACTTGATGGATACGCAGTATTTT	.	.	TRBJ2-3	TRBV6-1
CASSFYRGTNTGELFF	TGTGCCAGCAGTTTCTACAGGGGGACGAACACCGGGGAGCTGTTTTTT	TRBD1	.	TRBJ2-2	TRBV28
CASSLTGHQREQFF	TGTGCCAGCAGCTTAACAGGACATCAGCGCGAGCAGTTCTTC	.	few	TRBJ2-1	TRBV7-3
CASSEGAGNTGELFF	TGTGCCAGCAGTGAGGGCGCGGGCAACACCGGGGAGCTGTTTTTT	.	.	TRBJ2-2	TRBV6-4
CASSLSAAGRLKAFF	TGTGCCAGCAGCTTAAGCGCGGCAGGGCGGCTAAAAGCTTTCTTT	.	.	TRBJ1-1	TRBV5-6
CASSSTAGTSGHTGELFF	TGTGCCAGCAGCTCCACCGCTGGGACTAGCGGCCACACCGGGGAGCTGTTTTTT	TRBD2	.	TRBJ2-2	TRBV7-8
CASSVVPGTSGGGYNEQFF	TGTGCCAGCAGCGTAGTTCCCGGGACTAGCGGGGGGGGGTACAATGAGCAGTTCTTC	TRBD2	few	TRBJ2-1	TRBV9
CAWSVFPGGYTF	TGTGCCTGGAGTGTATTTCCGGGAGGCTACACCTTC	.	.	TRBJ1-2	TRBV30
CASSARGTSTDTQYF	TGTGCCAGCAGCGCCAGGGGTACCAGCACAGATACGCAGTATTTT	.	.	TRBJ2-3	TRBV9
CASSLGAGGSGNTIYF	TGCGCCAGCAGCTTGGGTGCGGGAGGCTCTGGAAACACCATATATTTT	.	.	TRBJ1-3	TRBV5-1
CASSYGQGVTYEQYF	TGTGCCAGCAGCTATGGACAGGGGGTTACCTACGAGCAGTACTTC	TRBD1	.	TRBJ2-7	TRBV2
CASSISSSTDTQYF	TGTGCCAGTAGTATCAGTTCTAGCACAGATACGCAGTATTTT	.	.	TRBJ2-3	TRBV19